A single count supports the clone carrying this T cell receptor (beta chain). Germline-derived CDR1 and CDR2 are SNHLY and FYNNEI. The CDR3 loop spans 14 amino acids. Trimming took off 11 bases at V and 7 bases at J, with 23 bases between the two ends. Both 60 Vbeta primers and 13 Jbeta primers went into the PCR. Profiling relied on immunoSEQ multiplex PCR, and the TCRdb table lists in-frame clones only, not all of them. The sample yields approximately 150,000 clones, approximately 85% seen once. This entry is derived from a study of cytomegalovirus exposure and HLA in healthy donors. All the people who gave samples were healthy bone marrow donors.

This clonotype was obtained from a man aged 50-60 years in good health and CMV-seropositive. The sequencing sample was made of PBMCs. The chain combines TRBV2 with TRBJ1-1; D not certain. CDR3 sequence (DNA): TGTGCCGGCAATGGGCCTAATCTAAACGGTGAAGCTTTCTTT. It translates to CAGNGPNLNGEAFF.